This TCR beta chain originates from a study of OX40 agonist ivuxolimab in advanced cancers. Whole-study results and caveats: Partial responders at 0.1-3.0 mg/kg showed near-lowest clonal expansion.

Data came from immunoSEQ multiplex PCR; TCRdb stores just in-frame clones and leaves some out. In the table there are 65,000 to 95,000 clones, roughly nine tenths of which are singletons. Germline loops: CDR1 MRHNA, CDR2 SNTAGT. The CDR3 sequence is 15 residues long. The junction had 7 bases not matched to a gene; V was cut back by 0 bases and J by 7 bases. Concerning this clone: Its target is unknown.

Sequencing was performed on CD4+ or CD8+ T cells sorted from blood, taken in a trial of the OX40 agonist ivuxolimab. The receptor was isolated from an adult with an advanced solid tumor such as melanoma, head and neck, liver or kidney cancer. The chain couples TRBV6-4 to TRBJ1-2; 8 nucleotides line up with TRBD1. This CDR3 is CASSDSPGGLGGYTF. The CDR3 coding sequence is TGTGCCAGCAGTGACTCGCCAGGGGGCTTAGGTGGCTACACCTTC.